The entry that follows covers one T cell receptor (beta chain) sequence. Its antigen is as yet unknown. The data were taken from a study of breast tumors, draining lymph nodes, adjacent tissues. TCRdb independently ran MiXCR on the multiplex PCR reads; one entry per CDR3 protein. The sample consists of fewer than 20,000 distinct CDR3 sequences, about 45% of them appearing once. Trimming cost V 5 bases and J 4 bases, with 14 bases left between them. Germline CDR1 is SEHNR and CDR2 is FQNEAQ (reference sequence). The CDR3 totals 14 residues. Findings of the study overall: Tumors had less TCR diversity than lymph nodes, more than nontumor tissue. Data fit most tumor T cells coming from lymph node, expanding in tumor.

The sample consisted of tumor-adjacent breast tissue. J is TRBJ1-2 and V is TRBV7-9; the D gene is possibly TRBD1 (5 bases). The source of this sequence is a female donor with breast cancer. Some clones in this sample may be carry-over from other donors' samples. DNA of the CDR3: TGTGCCAGCAGCCCCTCAGGGATTAGCTATGGCTACACCTTC. Its translation: CASSPSGISYGYTF.